The T cell receptor (beta chain) under discussion was sequenced for a study of T cell responses to AZD1222 COVID-19 vaccine. In the study overall: Second doses were pooled across both intervals (about 4 or about 12 weeks). Study results and limitations: There were vaccine-associated CD4 TCRs across spike, dominant at 160-218 and 743-854. The peak T cell response came first, and repertoires were sampled only after it.

As to this clone: The antigen remains unidentified.

V lost 6 bases, J lost 4 bases, and 12 bases lay in between. CDR3 length equals 14 residues. Germline V gene sequence: CDR1 MNHNY, CDR2 SVGAGI (reference sequence). Repertoires were generated with immunoSEQ multiplex PCR, while TCRdb's copy carries only in-frame clones and drops some. Of roughly 120,000 clones listed, over 90% are singletons. This clonotype was sampled from an adult in good health. The chain joins TRBV6-6 to TRBJ1-4; D is possibly TRBD1 (5 bases). This specimen was peripheral blood, taken on day 0 of AZD1222 vaccination. The DNA of the CDR3 is TGTGCCAGCAGCTCTGGACACAGTAATGAAAAACTGTTTTTT. Translation: CASSSGHSNEKLFF.